Detailed here is one TCR beta chain. This clonotype was counted at least ten times. The specificity of this receptor is unknown. It has no much larger one-base neighbor in the sample; base qualities were not kept. Stable Graves' hyperthyroidism was defined as no progression to ophthalmopathy during 18 months of follow-up. Hyperthyroidism patients were aged 18 to 65 years and newly diagnosed, with disease duration of less than 2 months. Patients with uncontrolled infections, other autoimmune diseases, pregnancy or lactation were excluded. Clinical symptoms, serum thyroxine and TRAb, thyroid ultrasound, and orbital computed tomography formed the basis for the diagnoses. PBMCs were isolated from 10 ml of fresh peripheral blood by Ficoll-Paque density gradient centrifugation. Trizol reagent was used to extract total RNA, and RNA quality was then checked on an Agilent 2100 Bioanalyzer. This entry is derived from a study of T cells in Graves' hyperthyroidism and ophthalmopathy (dated by TCRdb to about 2019). As for the study more broadly: Peripheral blood samples were taken at initial diagnosis, before any treatment was given. In addition, the study compared T-cell repertoires in thyroid tissue and in blood from a handful of Graves' hyperthyroidism patients. An independent validation cohort of under 20 hyperthyroidism patients and about 16 patients who later progressed to ophthalmopathy tested prospective prediction of ophthalmopathy. TCR Vbeta CDR3 sequencing of 120 to 150 peripheral blood samples (43 ophthalmopathy, approximately 80 hyperthyroidism and approximately 17 progressor patients) is reported in the paper. TCR V-J signatures able to tell the groups apart were searched for in a discovery cohort of 100 patients, of whom more than 40 had Graves' ophthalmopathy and 55 to 60 had stable Graves' hyperthyroidism. Following sampling, methimazole starting at 30 mg daily was given to hyperthyroidism patients, and high-dose intravenous methylprednisolone was given to ophthalmopathy patients. The approximately 100 discovery patients were divided at random into training and test sets in a 7:3 ratio. What the research found in general, with its limitations: In validation, progression to ophthalmopathy was predicted by the model with approximately 67% sensitivity and 72.22% specificity, a median of roughly six months before onset. A 13 V-J signature model separated ophthalmopathy from stable hyperthyroidism, with nearly 90% sensitivity and 81% to 82% specificity in cross-validation and 80%/75% in testing. Most expanded thyroid clonotypes (frequency above 0.001) were also detected in blood, suggesting blood repertoires may reflect thyroid immune responses. No statistical method was used to set the sample size in advance, and investigators knew the group allocation.

The TCR beta CDR3 regions were amplified from the RNA transcripts. For the first round of RT-PCR on the TCR CDR3, the HTBI primer set was used together with the Qiagen OneStep RT-PCR kit. Libraries were constructed in a second round of multiplex PCR, after which size selection and purification were carried out. Libraries were sequenced paired-end with 100 bp reads on an Illumina HiSeq2000. Concerning the study's data processing: SOAPnuke was used to process the raw data, throwing out any read that contained adapters or uncalled bases, had a mean Phred below 15, or lacked an exact constant-primer or identifier match. High-quality paired reads were merged using COPE v1.2.5, and each unique nucleotide sequence was defined as a clonotype. MiTCR v1.1 was used to align clonotypes to the IMGT TRBV, TRBD and TRBJ reference segments. Only V-J combinations with frequency above 0.0001, covering 99% to 99.2% of repertoires, were analysed. A TCS score was defined as the ratio between F50 (clonal expansion) and ExV (chaos), using BLOSUM62-based TCRdist between CDR3 peptides within each V-J. Welch's t-statistics and random forest reduced around 520 V-J features to 13, which were used in a naive Bayes classifier (R e1071). TCRdb itself trimmed the public reads at Q25 with fastp, ran MiXCR and retained productive beta chains. Rows matching on CDR3 protein sequence are summarized as one entry with the most common DNA and genes. Clone size and V and J calls follow TCRdb, not the original study. The table for this sample lists about 400,000 distinct CDR3 sequences; around 14% of them were counted only once. The top ten clones comprise approximately 14% of the sample.

Inclusive of the bounding cysteine and phenylalanine, the CDR3 is 13 residues long. The DNA shown is the 39-base CDR3, in frame from base 1. At the junction V is shortened by 2 bases and J by 4 bases; bases outside the gene matches: 4. Reading the germline V gene gives CDR1 SQVTM and CDR2 ANQGSEA. The sequencing sample was made of blood. The origin of this receptor is a woman aged 18-30 years with Graves' hyperthyroidism. In this chain, TRBV29-1 is recombined with TRBJ1-2, with 7 middle bases fitting TRBD1. CDR3 protein: CSVERGQPYGYTF. The sequenced DNA: TGCAGCGTTGAACGGGGACAGCCCTATGGCTACACCTTC. The full variable domain, with segments outside the CDR3 supplied by the reference TRBV29-1 and TRBJ1-2 proteins, appears as SAVISQKPSRDICQRGTSLTIQCQVDSQVTMMFWYRQQPGQSLTLIATANQGSEATYESGFVIDKFPISRPNLTFSTLTVSNMSPEDSSIYLCSVERGQPYGYTFGSGTRLTVV.